The next 23 T cell receptor beta chains were all read from a single sample in a study of T cells in Graves' hyperthyroidism and ophthalmopathy. RNA transcripts were the template for amplifying TCR beta CDR3 regions. TCR CDR3 underwent first-round RT-PCR with the HTBI primer set. In TCRdb, the multiplex PCR reads were re-called with MiXCR into one record per CDR3 protein. The sample holds 500,000 to 650,000 distinct CDR3 sequences, more than 12% seen once. The sample consisted of blood. The receptor source for this set is a woman aged 45 to 65 with Graves' ophthalmopathy.

This clonotype was counted only a few times. The chain carries TRBV6-4 and TRBJ2-1, with 10 nucleotides matching TRBD2. The germline gives CDR1 MRHNA, CDR2 SNTAGT. The CDR3 runs to 15 residues. The V and J ends lost 2 bases and 9 bases, in that order; junction bases with no gene match: 7. The CDR3 region has the DNA TGTGCCAGCAGTGACACCGGGACTAGCGTTACTGAGCAGTTCTTC. Protein sequence: CASSDTGTSVTEQFF.

This clonotype was found many times. CDR3 sequence reads: CASSQVIDSVLNTEAFF. The CDR3 DNA reads as TGCGCCAGCAGCCAAGTGATTGACAGTGTTCTGAACACTGAAGCTTTCTTT. The J gene is TRBJ1-1, the V gene TRBV4-3; perhaps TRBD1 as D (5 bases). CDR3 length: 17 amino acids. Germline V CDR1 and CDR2: LGHNA, YSLEER. Trimming took off 1 base at V and 0 bases at J, with 15 bases between the two ends.

This chain links TRBV6-2 or TRBV6-3 with TRBJ1-2, with a possible D match to TRBD1 (6 bases). CDR3 length: 13 residues. The V end was cut by 7 bases, the J end by 2 bases, with 11 bases between. Germline assignment: CDR1 MNHEY and CDR2 SVGEGT. The DNA of the CDR3 is TGTGCCAGCAACCTTGGACAGAACTATGGCTACACCTTC. It is translated as CASNLGQNYGYTF.

Many counts were recorded for this clonotype. The chain couples TRBV2 to TRBJ2-5; 8 bases fit TRBD2. V was clipped by 5 bases and J by 4 bases; unmatched bases: 9. Germline CDR1 and CDR2: SNHLY and FYNNEI. The CDR3 has 15 residues. The CDR3 DNA reads TGTGCCAGCAGTTCCAGCGGGAGTGCGGGAGAGACCCAGTACTTC. It yields the protein CASSSSGSAGETQYF.

The genes are TRBV6-1 and TRBJ2-1; TRBD1 might be the D (7 bases). V lost 6 bases and J 6 bases, leaving 18 bases between the germline ends. The CDR3 has 15 residues. CDR1 and CDR2 from the germline V gene are MNHNS and SASEGT. The CDR3, as DNA: TGTGCCAGCAGCCAGGACAGGAGGGTAGGCAATGAGCAGTTCTTC. Its translation: CASSQDRRVGNEQFF.

This clonotype was counted many times. The CDR3 sequence: CASSLSGQLSYEQYF. The CDR3 coding sequence is TGTGCCAGCAGTTTATCCGGACAGCTTTCATACGAGCAGTACTTC. This chain links TRBV28 with TRBJ2-7; maybe TRBD1 (6 bases). The germline V and J ends were trimmed by 1 base and 4 bases, with 14 bases remaining between them. There are 15 residues in the CDR3. Germline V gene lookup returns CDR1 MDHEN and CDR2 SYDVKM.

Points on this clonotype: This clone may be a read error of a much larger clone one base away. The chain is built from TRBV5-1 and TRBJ2-1; the D gene is possibly TRBD2 (6 bases). The germline V gene has CDR1 SGHRS and CDR2 YFSETQ. The germline V and J ends were trimmed by 4 bases and 14 bases, with 22 bases remaining between them. The CDR3 loop spans 14 amino acids. CDR3 in amino acids: CASSPGLNDRVEFF. Written as DNA, the CDR3 is TGCGCCAGCAGCCCGGGACTCAACGACCGGGTCGAGTTCTTC.

This clonotype was picked up a small number of times. This chain links TRBV28 with TRBJ1-5; D unclear. V was cut by 5 bases and J by 4 bases, with 12 bases left in between. The CDR3 has 14 residues. Germline CDR1 is MDHEN and CDR2 is SYDVKM. CDR3: CASSTRAWNQPQHF. CDR3 coding DNA: TGTGCCAGCAGTACACGGGCCTGGAATCAGCCCCAGCATTTT.

The J gene is TRBJ2-7, the V gene TRBV25-1, with 9 bases aligning to TRBD1. Trimming cost V 8 bases and J 5 bases; bases outside gene matches: 13. The germline V gene encodes CDR1 MGHDK and CDR2 SYGVNS. The CDR3 is 15 amino acids. The CDR3 sequence: CASSGTGSGLHEQYF. Here the CDR3 DNA reads TGTGCCAGCTCCGGGACAGGGAGTGGGCTCCACGAGCAGTACTTC.

A few counts support this clonotype. The V and J genes are TRBV6-1 and TRBJ2-7; 15 nucleotides line up with TRBD2. V gave up 5 bases and J gave up 4 bases; unmatched junction bases: 6. CDR1 and CDR2 from the germline V gene are MNHNS and SASEGT. The CDR3 loop spans 16 amino acids. This CDR3 reads CASSRTSGRVLYEQYF. The CDR3 nucleotides read TGTGCCAGCAGTCGGACTAGCGGGAGGGTCTTATACGAGCAGTACTTC.

V gene TRBV7-2 combines with J gene TRBJ2-3; D unresolved. Germline V gene data show CDR1 as SGHTA and CDR2 as FQGNSA. Trimming cost V 2 bases and J 4 bases, with 10 bases left between them. The CDR3 extends over 14 amino acids. The CDR3 DNA is TGTGCCAGCAGCTTAAATCGTTATTCAGATACGCAGTATTTT. This gives the protein CASSLNRYSDTQYF.

This clonotype has at least ten counts. The CDR3 loop reads CSARTGVNIERNQPQHF. The DNA of the CDR3 is TGCAGTGCGAGGACAGGGGTTAACATAGAGAGGAATCAGCCCCAGCATTTT. This rearrangement joins TRBV20-1 to TRBJ1-5; 9 bases align to TRBD1. Germline CDR1 reads DFQATT; CDR2 reads SNEGSKA (reference sequence). The CDR3 extends over 17 amino acids. With 6 bases clipped from V and 4 bases from J, the junction kept 16 bases outside the gene matches.

This clonotype was counted between two and nine times. V and J are TRBV5-1 and TRBJ2-1; 11 bases match TRBD2. This CDR3 is built from 14 residues. With 4 bases clipped from V and 7 bases from J, the junction kept 4 bases outside the gene matches. CDR1 is SGHRS and CDR2 is YFSETQ in the germline V gene. CDR3 coding DNA: TGCGCCAGCAGCCTACTAGCGGGAGAGAATGAGCAGTTCTTC. Translating it yields CASSLLAGENEQFF.

There are many counts of this clonotype. The genes are TRBV3-1 and TRBJ2-7; D remains ambiguous. Germline V gives CDR1 LGHDT, CDR2 YNNKEL (reference sequence). V lost 1 base to trimming and J lost 6 bases, with 13 bases between them. The CDR3 covers 14 residues. CDR3 coding DNA: TGTGCCAGCAGCCAAGTTGTTTCAGCGACCGAGCAGTACTTC. Translation gives CASSQVVSATEQYF.

V gene TRBV6-2 or TRBV6-3 combines with J gene TRBJ2-7; possible D gene TRBD1, 6 bases. The CDR3 extends over 14 amino acids. Germline lookup yields CDR1 MNHEY and CDR2 SVGEGT. Trimming removed 5 bases from V and 6 bases from J, with 17 bases in between. CDR3 protein: CASSLTGTICEQYF. CDR3 nucleotides: TGTGCCAGCAGTCTCACCGGGACAATTTGCGAGCAGTACTTC.

J is TRBJ2-7 and V is TRBV6-1; maybe TRBD2 (5 bases). This CDR3 has 14 residues. Germline V CDR1 and CDR2: MNHNS, SASEGT. Trimming stripped 5 bases from V and 10 bases from J, with 21 bases between. The chain's CDR3 is CASSTLSLVLEQYF. CDR3 DNA sequence: TGTGCCAGCAGTACCCTCTCACTAGTTTTGGAACAGTACTTC.

In this sample, this clonotype turned up many times. This chain links TRBV24-1 with TRBJ2-7, with D maybe TRBD1 (6 bases). The CDR3 contains 14 residues. The germline CDR1 and CDR2 sequences are KGHDR and SFDVKD. Trimming stripped 9 bases from V and 4 bases from J, with 18 bases between. CDR3 residues: CATGGPGHPYEQYF. The CDR3 DNA reads TGTGCCACCGGGGGACCGGGACACCCTTACGAGCAGTACTTC.

The chain uses TRBV6-2 or TRBV6-3 and TRBJ1-5; tentative D call: TRBD1 (6 bases). V was trimmed by 1 base and J by 0 bases, leaving 22 bases between them. This CDR3 has 20 amino acids. Germline V CDR1 and CDR2: MNHEY, SVGEGT. CDR3 loop: CASSYFFHLGQTHSNQPQHF. CDR3 nucleotides: TGTGCCAGCAGTTACTTCTTCCACCTTGGACAGACACATAGCAATCAGCCCCAGCATTTT.

V is TRBV2 and J is TRBJ2-2; 10 nucleotides agree with TRBD2. The CDR3 loop spans 15 amino acids. J lost 7 bases, V lost 5 bases, and 7 bases had no gene match. CDR1 is SNHLY and CDR2 is FYNNEI in the germline V gene. The CDR3 sequence is CASSSIRTSGGELFF. The CDR3 region has the DNA TGTGCCAGCAGTAGCATCAGGACTAGCGGCGGGGAGCTGTTTTTT.

Comments on this clonotype: A much larger clone differs by one base, so this may be a read error. The V and J genes are TRBV3-1 and TRBJ2-1; 9 bases map to TRBD2. The CDR3 consists of 13 residues. Germline V gene lookup returns CDR1 LGHDT and CDR2 YNNKEL (reference sequence). For the CDR3, the DNA is TGTGCCGGCAGCCAGGGACTAGCTAATGAGCAGTTCTTC. Protein sequence: CAGSQGLANEQFF.

Only a few counts were recorded for this clonotype. J is TRBJ1-2 and V is TRBV10-3, with D unclear. Germline lookup yields CDR1 ENHRY and CDR2 SYGVKD. The V gene lost 2 bases and the J gene lost 8 bases, with 12 bases spanning the gap. This CDR3 is built from 13 residues. The CDR3 DNA reads TGTGCCATCAGTGAGATACTCCTGGGCGGCTACACCTTC. It translates to CAISEILLGGYTF.

This clonotype was observed at least ten times. The rearrangement links TRBV28 to TRBJ2-6; maybe TRBD1 (5 bases). Germline CDR1 and CDR2: MDHEN and SYDVKM. V was shortened by 0 bases and J by 2 bases, with 8 bases between the two germline ends. CDR3 length: 16 residues. CDR3 protein: CASSLWAGTGANVLTF. The CDR3 DNA sequence: TGTGCCAGCAGTTTATGGGCAGGGACTGGGGCCAACGTCCTGACTTTC. Full variable domain (outside the CDR3, taken from reference TRBV28 and TRBJ2-6): DVKVTQSSRYLVKRTGEKVFLECVQDMDHENMFWYRQDPGLGLRLIYFSYDVKMKEKGDIPEGYSVSREKKERFSLILESASTNQTSMYLCASSLWAGTGANVLTFGAGSRLTVL.

This clonotype was recorded many times. The V call is TRBV7-2, the J call TRBJ2-5, with D maybe TRBD1 (7 bases). The CDR3 spans 15 residues. Trimming left V 4 bases short and J 5 bases short, with 17 bases between. Germline CDR1 is SGHTA and CDR2 is FQGNSA. The CDR3 DNA reads as TGTGCCAGCAGCTCCGCAGGGGGGCCGGCTGAGACCCAGTACTTC. This gives the protein CASSSAGGPAETQYF.